A single sample gave rise to the 27 T cell receptor beta chains below, sequenced in a study of T-cell reconstitution after alpha-beta-depleted transplantation in children. Preparation of the TCRbeta library was carried out with unique molecular identifiers. TCRdb reprocessed the PCR reads with MiXCR, giving one entry per CDR3 protein. The table has 280,000 or so distinct CDR3 sequences, around a tenth seen once. Sequenced here: peripheral blood, sampled 180 days after TCRalphabeta/CD19-depleted stem cell transplant. Every receptor here comes from a male patient aged 2 to 9 who had a stem cell transplant for chronic granulomatous disease, so the T cells may come from the graft donor.

This clonotype was seen at least ten times. V is TRBV6-1 and J is TRBJ2-4; 9 nucleotides line up with TRBD1. Germline CDR1 is MNHNS and CDR2 is SASEGT. Trimming cost V 5 bases and J 7 bases; bases outside gene matches: 15. CDR3 length equals 17 residues. This CDR3 is CASSITPGQGRGNIQYF. DNA of the CDR3: TGTGCCAGCAGTATTACACCGGGACAGGGAAGGGGGAACATTCAGTACTTC.

This clonotype was found a few times. The chain uses TRBV30 and TRBJ2-7; TRBD1 aligns across 9 bases. This CDR3 has 16 amino acids. V shed 0 bases and J 0 bases; nucleotides not matched to a gene: 6. Germline V gene data show CDR1 as GTSNPN and CDR2 as SVGIG (reference sequence). The CDR3: CAWSVTGGYRSYEQYF. Here the CDR3 DNA reads TGTGCCTGGAGTGTAACAGGGGGCTATCGCTCCTACGAGCAGTACTTC.

This clonotype was picked up many times. The chain couples TRBV7-2 to TRBJ2-1; 8 nucleotides line up with TRBD1. V shed 5 bases, J shed 8 bases, and the junction held 11 bases outside the gene matches. The CDR3 has 15 amino acids. CDR1 and CDR2 (germline): SGHTA, FQGNSA. This CDR3 is CASSPYLDREDEQFF. As DNA, the CDR3 is TGTGCCAGCAGCCCATATTTGGACAGGGAAGATGAGCAGTTCTTC.

This clonotype was counted at least ten times. For the CDR3, the DNA is TGTGCCAGCAGCTTAGCGGGAAGCGGGGGTGGCACCGGGGAGCTGTTTTTT. Translation gives CASSLAGSGGGTGELFF. V is TRBV7-2 and J is TRBJ2-2; 8 bases agree with TRBD2. Germline loops: CDR1 SGHTA, CDR2 FQGNSA. The CDR3 contains 17 residues. V was clipped by 0 bases and J by 4 bases; unmatched bases: 7. The complete variable domain, with remaining parts taken from reference TRBV7-2 and TRBJ2-2, reads GAGVSQSPSNKVTEKGKDVELRCDPISGHTALYWYRQSLGQGLEFLIYFQGNSAPDKSGLPSDRFSAERTGGSVSTLTIQRTQQEDSAVYLCASSLAGSGGGTGELFFGEGSRLTVL.

This clonotype has a count of ten or more. One junction end does not reproduce the germline sequence, and a read error may be involved. The rearrangement joins TRBV20-1 to TRBJ2-1, with 8 bases lining up with TRBD2. This CDR3 is built from 18 residues. Germline CDR1 and CDR2: DFQATT and SNEGSKA (reference sequence). The CDR3 bases are TGCAGTGCTAGAGATGGGGCCCGGGAGGGCCTGGGCTACAGTGAGCAGTTCTTC. Translated, it gives CSARDGAREGLGYSEQFF.

This clonotype came up many times. The rearrangement joins TRBV5-6 to TRBJ2-2, with 9 bases lining up with TRBD2. V lost 2 bases to trimming and J lost 4 bases; unmatched junction nucleotides: 9. The CDR3 covers 17 residues. CDR1 and CDR2 from the germline V gene are SGHDT and YYEEEE. DNA for the CDR3: TGTGCCAGCAGCTTACTACGACTAGCGGCATCCACCGGGGAGCTGTTTTTT. Its protein product is CASSLLRLAASTGELFF.

Many counts were recorded for this clonotype. This CDR3 is CASRPQGGISNQPQHF. CDR3 nucleotides: TGTGCCAGCAGACCACAGGGAGGTATCAGCAATCAGCCCCAGCATTTT. This chain uses TRBV6-1 with TRBJ1-5; possible D gene TRBD1, 6 bases. Germline V CDR1 and CDR2: MNHNS, SASEGT. V shed 6 bases and J shed 1 base, with 16 bases lying between them. This CDR3 spans 16 amino acids.

On this clonotype: An end of the junction differs from the germline gene, which may be a read error. V is TRBV24-1 and J is TRBJ2-3; D ambiguous. This CDR3 has 14 amino acids. The germline V gene has CDR1 KGHDR and CDR2 SFDVKD. The CDR3 loop reads CATSDPEGPDTRYF. The CDR3 DNA reads as TGTGCCACCAGTGATCCAGAAGGGCCAGATACGCGGTATTTT.

This clonotype was recorded at least ten times. This sequence joins TRBV20-1 and TRBJ2-7; TRBD2 aligns across 15 bases. V lost 5 bases, J lost 4 bases, and 3 bases stayed unmatched. The CDR3 loop spans 14 amino acids. The germline V gene encodes CDR1 DFQATT and CDR2 SNEGSKA (reference sequence). The CDR3 DNA sequence: TGCAGTGCTCGGACTAGCGGGAGGGCATACGAGCAGTACTTC. Protein sequence: CSARTSGRAYEQYF.

This clonotype was seen repeatedly, ten times or more. The genes are TRBV29-1 and TRBJ1-2; D gene ambiguous. There are 13 residues in the CDR3. Trimming removed 0 bases at V and 4 bases at J, with 9 bases between. Germline loops: CDR1 SQVTM, CDR2 ANQGSEA. The CDR3 region has the DNA TGCAGCGTTGAAGACCCGAACAGCTATGGCTACACCTTC. It is translated as CSVEDPNSYGYTF. The variable domain in full, with the rest retrieved from reference TRBV29-1 and TRBJ1-2, is SAVISQKPSRDICQRGTSLTIQCQVDSQVTMMFWYRQQPGQSLTLIATANQGSEATYESGFVIDKFPISRPNLTFSTLTVSNMSPEDSSIYLCSVEDPNSYGYTFGSGTRLTVV.

This clonotype was detected many times. The V call is TRBV5-1, the J call TRBJ2-4; 8 bases fit TRBD1. After removal of 4 bases from V and 6 bases from J, the junction contained 3 bases not matched to a gene. The germline gives CDR1 SGHRS, CDR2 YFSETQ. The CDR3 spans 13 residues. DNA for the CDR3: TGCGCCAGCAGCAGTGACAGGGGAAACATTCAGTACTTC. Translated: CASSSDRGNIQYF.

In this sample, this clonotype turned up many times. The chain recombines TRBV10-3 with TRBJ1-2; 7 positions match TRBD1. The CDR3 contains 13 residues. Germline trimming cut 5 bases from V and 2 bases from J; bases unmatched to any gene: 2. Germline assignment: CDR1 ENHRY and CDR2 SYGVKD. The CDR3 reads CAISPTGNYGYTF. CDR3 sequence (DNA): TGTGCCATCAGTCCGACAGGGAACTATGGCTACACCTTC.

In its sample, this clonotype was seen a few times. The chain recombines TRBV15 with TRBJ2-7; D may be TRBD1 or TRBD2 (5 bases each). V lost 0 bases, J lost 7 bases, and 19 bases lay in between. Germline V gene sequence: CDR1 LNHNV, CDR2 YYDKDF (reference sequence). The CDR3 has 16 amino acids. The DNA of the CDR3 is TGTGCCACCAGCAGAGATGCCCGGGACGGGATAAGGGAGCAGTACTTC. Translating gives CATSRDARDGIREQYF.

This clonotype was seen many times. The chain uses TRBV20-1 and TRBJ2-4, with a possible D match to TRBD2 (6 bases). CDR1 DFQATT and CDR2 SNEGSKA come from the germline V gene (reference sequence). CDR3 size: 14 residues. V was cut by 3 bases and J by 8 bases, with 17 bases left in between. CDR3 sequence (DNA): TGCAGTGCTAGTACGTCGGGAGAAGATTACATTCAGTACTTC. Protein: CSASTSGEDYIQYF.

In the case of this clonotype: This sequence may be a read error, since a much larger clone differs from it by one base. This rearrangement joins TRBV20-1 to TRBJ2-7; possible D gene TRBD1, 6 bases. The CDR3 spans 14 residues. Germline-derived CDR1 and CDR2 are DFQATT and SNEGSKA (reference sequence). The CDR3 loop reads CSARVTRGPYEQYF. The CDR3 coding sequence is TGCAGTGCCAGAGTCACCAGGGGTCCCTACGAGCAGTACTTC.

This clonotype showed up many times. The rearrangement links TRBV11-2 to TRBJ2-3, with TRBD2 as a possible D gene (5 bases). Germline V CDR1 and CDR2: SGHAT, FQNNGV. With 5 bases removed from V and 6 bases from J, the gap between germline ends came to 12 bases. This CDR3 has 13 amino acids. The CDR3 DNA reads TGTGCCAGCAGCGTCAGGACTCTTGATACGCAGTATTTT. Residues: CASSVRTLDTQYF.

This clonotype appeared many times. The chain links TRBV4-3 to TRBJ2-5; maybe TRBD1 (5 bases). Deletions cut 0 bases from V and 2 bases from J, with 16 bases between. Germline lookup yields CDR1 LGHNA and CDR2 YSLEER. The CDR3 totals 17 residues. The CDR3 sequence is CASSQEIIGQGQETQYF. In DNA, the CDR3 is TGCGCCAGCAGCCAAGAAATAATCGGGCAGGGTCAAGAGACCCAGTACTTC.

At least ten counts were recorded for this clonotype. The rearrangement uses TRBV12-5 and TRBJ2-7, with a tentative D call TRBD2 (5 bases). CDR3 length: 16 residues. Germline CDR1 reads LGHNT; CDR2 reads FRNRAP. Between the trimmed V and J ends, which lost 0 bases and 2 bases, there was a span of 14 bases. As DNA, the CDR3 is TGTGCTAGTGGTTTGGTAACCGGGAAAGAGGCCTACGAGCAGTACTTC. Translated, it gives CASGLVTGKEAYEQYF.

The table lists this clonotype with many counts. V and J are TRBV7-9 and TRBJ1-2, with D possibly being TRBD1 (6 bases). Deletions cut 5 bases from V and 6 bases from J, with 13 bases between. Per the germline V gene, CDR1 is SEHNR and CDR2 is FQNEAQ (reference sequence). This CDR3 region has 13 residues. The CDR3 bases are TGTGCCAGCAGCGACCAGGGGTTAGATGGCTACACCTTC. Translation gives CASSDQGLDGYTF. The full variable domain, its missing parts supplied by reference TRBV7-9 and TRBJ1-2, is DTGVSQNPRHKITKRGQNVTFRCDPISEHNRLYWYRQTLGQGPEFLTYFQNEAQLEKSRLLSDRFSAERPKGSFSTLEIQRTEQGDSAMYLCASSDQGLDGYTFGSGTRLTVV.

This clonotype was seen at least ten times. The CDR3 DNA sequence: TGTGCCAGCAGCTTGCCCAGCGAGCAAGAGACCCAGTACTTC. It is translated as CASSLPSEQETQYF. The V gene is TRBV7-9, the J gene TRBJ2-5; D not certain. Trimming stripped 3 bases from V and 2 bases from J, with 10 bases between. CDR1 is SEHNR and CDR2 is FQNEAQ in the germline V gene (reference sequence). CDR3 size: 14 residues.

This clonotype was seen ten or more times. The V gene is TRBV6-7, the J gene TRBJ2-1; TRBD2 agrees at 12 bases. TRBV6-7 is treated as an ORF (open reading frame) with a function not yet certain. Germline trimming cut 5 bases from V and 7 bases from J; bases unmatched to any gene: 9. This CDR3 region has 16 residues. This chain's CDR3 is CASSPATSGSSNEQFF. CDR3 in DNA: TGTGCCAGCAGTCCCGCGACTAGCGGGAGTAGTAATGAGCAGTTCTTC.

Many counts were recorded for this clonotype. V gene TRBV12-3 or TRBV12-4 combines with J gene TRBJ1-2; no definite D call. The CDR3 sequence is 16 residues long. Trimming took off 1 base at V and 5 bases at J, with 17 bases between the two ends. The CDR3, as DNA: TGTGCCAGCAGTTTAGTGGGGTTCTCTCCACTATATGGCTACACCTTC. This sequence encodes CASSLVGFSPLYGYTF.

This clonotype was seen ten or more times. The V call is TRBV15, the J call TRBJ2-4; D remains unclear. With 0 bases removed from V and 0 bases from J, the gap between germline ends came to 9 bases. CDR3 length: 16 amino acids. The germline gives CDR1 LNHNV, CDR2 YYDKDF (reference sequence). CDR3 coding DNA: TGTGCCACCAGCAGAGACCCCGGGCTAGCCAAAAACATTCAGTACTTC. Translating it yields CATSRDPGLAKNIQYF.

There are many counts of this clonotype. This chain uses TRBV7-2 with TRBJ2-2; 7 nucleotides line up with TRBD1. Germline values: CDR1 SGHTA, CDR2 FQGNSA. This CDR3 is 15 amino acids long. V gave up 5 bases and J gave up 1 base; unmatched junction bases: 4. In nucleotides, the CDR3 is TGTGCCAGCAGCAGAGGGGGCAGGAACACCGGGGAGCTGTTTTTT. Its protein is CASSRGGRNTGELFF.

A note on this clonotype: Just one base apart from a much larger clone, this may be a read error. The J gene is TRBJ2-7, the V gene TRBV12-3 or TRBV12-4, with 8 bases fitting TRBD1. Trimming took 6 bases from V and 0 from J; bases not matched to a gene: 10. The CDR3 contains 16 residues. The CDR3 loop is CASSPLSGTGSYEQYF. In DNA form, the CDR3 reads TGTGCCAGCAGCCCCCTATCGGGGACAGGCTCCTACGAGCAGTACTTC.

This clonotype occurred many times. The chain carries TRBV7-6 and TRBJ2-1; D remains ambiguous. Trimming shortened V by 1 base and J by 7 bases, and 8 bases separated the two germline ends. The CDR3 sequence is 13 residues long. The germline V gene encodes CDR1 SGHVS and CDR2 FNYEAQ. The chain's CDR3 is CASSLGAGNEQFF. The CDR3 coding sequence is TGTGCCAGCAGCTTAGGGGCCGGGAATGAGCAGTTCTTC.

This clonotype was counted at least ten times. This chain joins TRBV12-3 or TRBV12-4 and TRBJ1-5; weak D call: TRBD1 (6 bases). This CDR3 is 14 amino acids long. Deletions cut 3 bases from V and 7 bases from J, with 13 bases between. CDR3 region: CASSLGGQRQPQHF. The CDR3, as DNA: TGTGCCAGCAGTTTGGGCGGACAGCGGCAGCCCCAGCATTTT.